These 21 T cell receptor beta chains share one sample of origin, sequenced in a study of technical replicates of blood from a handful of donors. Method: immunoSEQ multiplex PCR; TCRdb's copy keeps in-frame clones and lacks some. The sample carries about 100,000 clones, almost 96% recorded once. Sequenced sample: T cells isolated from PBMCs. These receptors were taken from a human donor in good health.

This chain uses TRBV4-1 with TRBJ2-7; D is unresolved. The V gene lost 0 bases and the J gene lost 4 bases, with 7 bases spanning the gap. CDR3 length equals 13 residues. CDR1 and CDR2 from the germline V gene are MGHRA and YSYEKL. In DNA, the CDR3 is TGCGCCAGCAGCCAAGATCGAGCGTACGAGCAGTACTTC. Translation gives CASSQDRAYEQYF.

This chain connects TRBV4-1 to TRBJ2-2, with TRBD1 identical over 7 bases. J was trimmed by 6 bases and V by 3 bases; bases with no gene match: 4. The CDR3 has 14 residues. Germline V lookup: CDR1 MGHRA, CDR2 YSYEKL. CDR3 bases: TGCGCCAGCAGCCAGGGGACAGTATCCGGGGAGCTGTTTTTT. It is translated as CASSQGTVSGELFF.

The chain couples TRBV5-4 to TRBJ2-3; 8 bases are shared with TRBD1. Germline V gene lookup returns CDR1 SGHNT and CDR2 YYREEE (reference sequence). The CDR3 runs to 13 residues. With V trimmed by 0 bases and J by 9 bases, 3 bases remained unmatched. The CDR3 coding sequence is TGTGCCAGCAGCTTGGGACAGGGGATGACGCAGTATTTT. This encodes CASSLGQGMTQYF.

This chain uses TRBV11-2 with TRBJ2-5, with D maybe TRBD1 (6 bases). V dropped 6 bases and J dropped 4 bases, with 15 bases sitting between them. CDR1 and CDR2 (germline): SGHAT, FQNNGV. CDR3 length equals 14 residues. CDR3 DNA: TGTGCCAGCAGGCCAACAGGGATTACAGAGACCCAGTACTTC. This codes for CASRPTGITETQYF.

V gene TRBV18 combines with J gene TRBJ2-1; 7 bases are shared with TRBD2. The germline V gene has CDR1 KGHSH and CDR2 LQKENI. V shed 4 bases and J 3 bases; nucleotides not matched to a gene: 15. The CDR3 is 18 residues long. CDR3 DNA: TGTGCCAGCTCACTGGCGGGTATTCGGACTAGTTTCTACAATGAGCAGTTCTTC. Encoded protein: CASSLAGIRTSFYNEQFF.

The rearrangement joins TRBV13 to TRBJ2-3, with 9 bases that match TRBD2. V gave up 5 bases and J gave up 2 bases; unmatched junction bases: 11. This CDR3 is built from 17 residues. Germline CDR1 PRHDT, CDR2 FYEKMQ (reference sequence). The CDR3, as DNA: TGTGCCAGCAGCCCGGGGACTAGCCTGACACACACAGATACGCAGTATTTT. Translated, it gives CASSPGTSLTHTDTQYF.

The chain couples TRBV27 to TRBJ2-1; D is possibly TRBD1 (6 bases). CDR1 is MNHEY, CDR2 SMNVEV, per germline (reference sequence). V lost 4 bases, J lost 0 bases, and 13 bases lay in between. The CDR3 is 16 residues long. The CDR3 DNA reads TGTGCCAGCAGTTCAGGGGTTTGGAGCTCCTACAATGAGCAGTTCTTC. This translates into CASSSGVWSSYNEQFF.

The V gene is TRBV5-1, the J gene TRBJ1-2, with 7 nucleotides matching TRBD1. CDR3 length equals 16 residues. Germline-derived CDR1 and CDR2 are SGHRS and YFSETQ. Losses at the gene ends were 4 bases for V and 4 bases for J; bases not matched to a gene: 13. CDR3 DNA sequence: TGCGCCAGCAGCCAAATAACCGGGACAGCGGGCTATGGCTACACCTTC. Its translation: CASSQITGTAGYGYTF.

The CDR3 is CASSFRRDRGTYEQYF. The DNA of the CDR3 is TGTGCCAGCAGTTTCCGCCGGGACAGGGGTACCTACGAGCAGTACTTC. The V and J genes are TRBV27 and TRBJ2-7; 10 nucleotides line up with TRBD1. In germline, CDR1 is MNHEY, CDR2 SMNVEV (reference sequence). The CDR3 covers 16 residues. The junction had 7 bases not matched to a gene; V was cut back by 3 bases and J by 2 bases.

The genes are TRBV30 and TRBJ2-2; no clear D. The length of the CDR3 is 12 residues. Looked up from germline, CDR1 is GTSNPN and CDR2 is SVGIG (reference sequence). V lost 0 bases and J lost 8, with 7 bases in between. The CDR3 loop reads CAWSVVGGELFF. The CDR3 DNA reads as TGTGCCTGGAGTGTTGTCGGGGGGGAGCTGTTTTTT.

V is TRBV6-5 and J is TRBJ2-3; 8 bases agree with TRBD1. The CDR3 extends over 14 amino acids. The germline V gene encodes CDR1 MNHEY and CDR2 SVGAGI. The V gene end was trimmed by 5 bases and the J gene end by 6 bases; junction bases not matched to a gene: 7. In DNA, the CDR3 is TGTGCCAGCAGTCCTCGGACAGGGCGGGATACGCAGTATTTT. Amino acid sequence: CASSPRTGRDTQYF.

The CDR3 nucleotides are TGCGCCAGCAGCCCCGAGCGGGGGGCGGTCGAGACCCAGTACTTC. It is translated as CASSPERGAVETQYF. The chain has TRBV5-1 and TRBJ2-5, with 9 bases that match TRBD2. The V gene's germline CDR1 is SGHRS and CDR2 YFSETQ. V lost 4 bases to trimming and J lost 5 bases; unmatched junction nucleotides: 9. The CDR3 sequence is 15 residues long.

The chain links TRBV25-1 to TRBJ2-7; unclear D gene. The CDR3 contains 11 residues. CDR1 and CDR2 (germline): MGHDK, SYGVNS. Trimming removed 0 bases at V and 6 bases at J, with 3 bases between. The CDR3, as DNA: TGTGCCAGCAGTGAATACGGCGAGCAGTACTTC. Encoded protein: CASSEYGEQYF.

The chain employs TRBV7-2 and TRBJ2-7; D is ambiguous. With 2 bases removed from V and 4 bases from J, the gap between germline ends came to 18 bases. Germline V gene data show CDR1 as SGHTA and CDR2 as FQGNSA. The CDR3 loop spans 16 amino acids. In DNA form, the CDR3 reads TGTGCCAGCAGCTTAAGATGGAGATTGTATCGATACGAGCAGTACTTC. Translating it yields CASSLRWRLYRYEQYF.

The CDR3 spells CASRTRRQGAYPNYGYTF. The DNA for the CDR3 is TGTGCCAGCAGGACTAGAAGGCAGGGGGCTTATCCGAACTATGGCTACACCTTC. J is TRBJ1-2 and V is TRBV27; 8 bases map to TRBD1. The CDR3 is 18 amino acids. Germline CDR1 reads MNHEY; CDR2 reads SMNVEV (reference sequence). Trimming at V came to 6 bases and at J to 2 bases, leaving 17 bases not matched to a gene.

CDR3 nucleotides: TGTGCCAGCCTGGAGGGGCTAGCGGGGTACGAGCAGTACTTC. Residues: CASLEGLAGYEQYF. This rearrangement joins TRBV6-1 to TRBJ2-7, with 9 bases that match TRBD2. With V trimmed by 8 bases and J by 4 bases, 9 bases remained unmatched. This CDR3 is 14 amino acids long. Per the germline V gene, CDR1 is MNHNS and CDR2 is SASEGT.

V is TRBV27 and J is TRBJ1-2; TRBD1 might be the D (5 bases). This CDR3 region has 14 residues. Germline V gene data show CDR1 as MNHEY and CDR2 as SMNVEV (reference sequence). Trimming took off 5 bases at V and 2 bases at J, with 12 bases between the two ends. The CDR3 sequence is CASSPSRGNYGYTF. The CDR3 DNA reads as TGTGCCAGCAGTCCTAGCCGGGGGAACTATGGCTACACCTTC.

The chain is built from TRBV6-5 and TRBJ1-6; 9 nucleotides match TRBD1. Germline assignment: CDR1 MNHEY and CDR2 SVGAGI. Trimming at V came to 7 bases and at J to 9 bases, leaving 10 bases not matched to a gene. The CDR3 consists of 15 residues. The CDR3 protein is CASTGGDRAGSPLHF. The CDR3 nucleotides are TGTGCCAGCACGGGGGGGGACAGGGCCGGTTCACCCCTCCACTTT.

V usage is TRBV7-2 and J usage is TRBJ1-4; D uncertain. The CDR3 extends over 15 amino acids. Trimming removed 4 bases at V and 6 bases at J, with 15 bases between. Germline V gene data show CDR1 as SGHTA and CDR2 as FQGNSA. The DNA for the CDR3 is TGTGCCAGCAGCTCCATAACAGACAAATATGAAAAACTGTTTTTT. Its translation: CASSSITDKYEKLFF.

In DNA, the CDR3 is TGTGCCAGTAGTATAGTTTGGGACACTACATACAATGAGCAGTTCTTC. It is translated as CASSIVWDTTYNEQFF. This rearrangement joins TRBV19 to TRBJ2-1; tentatively, D is TRBD1 (6 bases). There are 16 residues in the CDR3. V was trimmed by 1 base and J by 4 bases, leaving 14 bases between them. Germline CDR1 LNHDA, CDR2 SQIVND (reference sequence).

This clone has just one count. The chain has TRBV28 and TRBJ2-7; 9 bases are a match to TRBD1. The CDR3 has 15 amino acids. V lost 2 bases to trimming and J lost 7 bases; unmatched junction nucleotides: 9. Germline V gene lookup returns CDR1 MDHEN and CDR2 SYDVKM. The CDR3 reads CASSLNSMGQGEQYF. The CDR3 DNA is TGTGCCAGCAGTTTAAATTCAATGGGACAGGGAGAGCAGTACTTC.